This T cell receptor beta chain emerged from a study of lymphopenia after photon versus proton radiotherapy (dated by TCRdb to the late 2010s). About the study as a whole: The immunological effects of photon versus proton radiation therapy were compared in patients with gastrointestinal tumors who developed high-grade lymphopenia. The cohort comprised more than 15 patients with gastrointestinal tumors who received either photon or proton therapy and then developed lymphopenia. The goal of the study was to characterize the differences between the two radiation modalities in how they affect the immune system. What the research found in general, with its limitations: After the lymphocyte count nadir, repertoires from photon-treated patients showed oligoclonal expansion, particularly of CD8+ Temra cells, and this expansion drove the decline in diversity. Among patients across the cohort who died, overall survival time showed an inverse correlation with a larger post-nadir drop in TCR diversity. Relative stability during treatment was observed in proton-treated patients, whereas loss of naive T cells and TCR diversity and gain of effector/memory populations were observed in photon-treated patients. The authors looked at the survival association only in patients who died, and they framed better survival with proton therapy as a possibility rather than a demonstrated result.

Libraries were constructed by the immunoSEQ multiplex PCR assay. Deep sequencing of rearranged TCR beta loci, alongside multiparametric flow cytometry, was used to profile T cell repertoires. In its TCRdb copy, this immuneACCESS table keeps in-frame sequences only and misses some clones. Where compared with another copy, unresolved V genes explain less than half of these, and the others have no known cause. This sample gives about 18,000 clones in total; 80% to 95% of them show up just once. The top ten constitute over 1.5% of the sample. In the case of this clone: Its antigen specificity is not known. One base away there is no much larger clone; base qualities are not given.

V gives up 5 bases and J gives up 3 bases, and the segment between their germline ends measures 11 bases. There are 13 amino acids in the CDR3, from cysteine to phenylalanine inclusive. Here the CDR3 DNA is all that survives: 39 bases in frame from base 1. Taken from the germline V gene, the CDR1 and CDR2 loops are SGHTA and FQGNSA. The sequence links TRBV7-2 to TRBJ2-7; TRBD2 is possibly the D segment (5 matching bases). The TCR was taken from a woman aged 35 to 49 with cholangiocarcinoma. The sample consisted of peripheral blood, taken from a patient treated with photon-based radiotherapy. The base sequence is TGTGCCAGCAGCCTCCCACTAGACTACGAGCAGTACTTC. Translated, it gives CASSLPLDYEQYF.